A single T cell receptor (beta chain) is shown here with its context. The antigen is unknown. This entry comes from a study of PD-1 blockade in classical Hodgkin lymphoma. Points from the study as a whole: Newly diagnosed patients reportedly had lower baseline TCR diversity than healthy donors.

Time point in this sample: newly diagnosed, previously untreated cHL patient sample. Comparison PBMCs came from previously untreated, newly diagnosed classical Hodgkin lymphoma patients. The table came from immunoSEQ multiplex PCR; TCRdb's copy has only in-frame clones and leaves some out. This table has tens of thousands of clones, 90% to 95% appearing once. CDR3 size: 14 residues. Germline-derived CDR1 and CDR2 are LGHNA and YSLEER. The junction had 8 bases not matched to a gene; V was cut back by 3 bases and J by 9 bases. The origin of this receptor is a human donor with classical Hodgkin lymphoma. J is TRBJ2-1 and V is TRBV4-3, with 7 nucleotides matching TRBD1. Sequenced: peripheral blood mononuclear cells (PBMCs). CDR3 in amino acids: CASSHNARDSEQFF. The CDR3 nucleotides are TGCGCCAGCAGCCATAACGCCAGGGACAGTGAGCAGTTCTTC.